This section outlines one TCR beta chain sequence together with its context. Its target is not known. This CDR3 is built from 17 residues. Germline loops: CDR1 LGHNA, CDR2 YSLEER. V was pared by 0 bases and J by 6 bases, with 18 bases between. This sample is part of a study of cytomegalovirus exposure and HLA in healthy donors. Sequenced by immunoSEQ multiplex PCR; TCRdb stores in-frame clones only, minus some. This table has more than 250,000 clones, roughly 87% appearing once. General study results and limits: Most TCRs appeared rarely, but some public TCRs recurred in many donors. There were about 160 TCR beta chains listed as cytomegalovirus-associated.

The donors were part of the validation cohort, which consisted of about 130 subjects and was separate from the first cohort of around 620 subjects. This chain uses TRBV4-3 with TRBJ1-5, with a weak D call TRBD1 (5 bases). The material sequenced was PBMCs. The TCR was taken from a woman in her twenties or thirties in good health and CMV-seropositive. CDR3 region: CASSQDPGPTGGQPQHF. DNA of the CDR3: TGCGCCAGCAGCCAAGATCCGGGACCCACGGGGGGTCAGCCCCAGCATTTT.